This TCR beta chain was observed in a study of T cell responses to AZD1222 COVID-19 vaccine. Study in general: Second doses that came at about 4 or about 12 weeks were put together.

Study-wide findings and caveats: Regions 160-218 and 743-854 dominated among vaccine-associated CD4 TCRs spanning spike. At baseline, just 5 or 6 AZD1222 recipients tested seropositive. All repertoire sampling was performed exclusively after the peak T cell response.

A remark on this clone: Its antigen is unknown.

The table came from immunoSEQ multiplex PCR; TCRdb's copy has only in-frame clones and leaves some out. The data show 95,000 to 110,000 clones, with roughly nine tenths seen just once and roughly 44% held by the top ten. Trimming left V 0 bases short and J 7 bases short, with 8 bases between. Germline CDR1 is SGHDT and CDR2 is YYEEEE. The CDR3 is 12 amino acids. The material sequenced was peripheral blood, taken on day 0 of AZD1222 vaccination. This receptor was identified in an adult in good health. The V call is TRBV5-6, the J call TRBJ2-7; D gene ambiguous. Here the CDR3 reads CASSLVDGEQYF. CDR3 sequence (DNA): TGTGCCAGCAGCTTGGTGGACGGAGAGCAGTACTTC.